These T cell receptor beta chains were read from a single sample in a study of glioma-infiltrating T cells. TCRdb recomputed calls from the multiplex PCR reads with MiXCR, one row per CDR3 protein. The repertoire includes over 100,000 distinct CDR3 sequences, 20% to 30% of them detected once, and 35% sits in the top ten. Sequenced material: glioma tissue, nonneoplastic brain tissue, or PBMCs (not recorded which). The source of these receptors is a human donor with low-grade glioma or glioblastoma, undergoing nonglioma brain surgery, or in good health (not recorded which). CDR3s include the opening cysteine and the closing phenylalanine or tryptophan. Fields, in order: CDR3 protein, CDR3 DNA, clone size, V gene, J gene, D gene. The D gene is left open where the match is weak. Where a row states a size, it is once, few, many or the class of an expanded clone; other rows omit it.

CASSPGTGLYEQYF	TGTGCCAGCAGTCCTGGGACAGGACTCTACGAGCAGTACTTC	many	TRBV6-2/TRBV6-3	TRBJ2-7	TRBD1
CAATPAGNEKIFF	TGTGCCGCAACTCCGGCGGGGAATGAAAAAATATTTTTT	-	TRBV6-2/TRBV6-3	TRBJ1-4	-
CATSDPSSYNEQFF	TGTGCCACCAGTGATCCGTCCTCCTACAATGAGCAGTTCTTC	many	TRBV24-1	TRBJ2-1	-
CSARDRGQSYNEQFF	TGCAGTGCTAGAGATCGAGGACAGTCTTACAATGAGCAGTTCTTC	many	TRBV20-1	TRBJ2-1	-
CASTVSGNTIYF	TGTGCCAGCACCGTCTCCGGAAACACCATATATTTT	many	TRBV7-9	TRBJ1-3	-
CASRVGCRDNQAQHF	TGTGCCAGCCGTGTTGGGTGCAGGGACAATCAGGCCCAGCATTTT	-	TRBV28	TRBJ1-5	-
CASSLVLRDRGNTIYF	TGTGCCAGCAGCTTGGTTCTCCGGGATCGTGGAAACACCATATATTTT	many	TRBV5-4	TRBJ1-3	-
CASSFRGSYEQYF	TGTGCCAGCAGTTTTAGGGGCTCCTACGAGCAGTACTTC	many	TRBV27	TRBJ2-7	-
CASSQGTALNTEAFF	TGTGCCAGCAGCCAGGGGACAGCCCTCAACACTGAAGCTTTCTTT	many	TRBV7-2	TRBJ1-1	TRBD1
CASSQVEGGRYNEQFF	TGCGCCAGCAGCCAAGTGGAGGGGGGGCGTTACAATGAGCAGTTCTTC	many	TRBV4-3	TRBJ2-1	-
CASRQLRGLGTEAFF	TGTGCCAGCAGACAACTCAGGGGGCTGGGCACTGAAGCTTTCTTT	many	TRBV2	TRBJ1-1	TRBD1
CASSRTTANYGYTF	TGCGCCAGCAGCCGCACGACGGCCAACTATGGCTACACCTTC	many	TRBV5-1	TRBJ1-2	-
CASSSGSSRYEQFF	TGTGCCAGCAGCTCTGGTTCCTCACGGTATGAGCAGTTCTTC	-	TRBV5-4	TRBJ2-1	-
CASREDIRFYEQYF	TGTGCCAGCAGAGAGGACATCCGATTCTACGAGCAGTACTTC	many	TRBV7-2	TRBJ2-7	-
CASSQRQGVGELFF	TGTGCCAGCAGTCAGCGACAGGGTGTCGGGGAGCTGTTTTTT	once	TRBV12-3/TRBV12-4	TRBJ2-2	TRBD1
CATSDAGLATEQYF	TGTGCCACCAGTGATGCTGGACTAGCGACCGAGCAGTACTTC	-	TRBV24-1	TRBJ2-7	TRBD2
CASSLSAGGSRDTQYF	TGTGCCAGCAGCTTATCAGCGGGAGGTTCGAGAGATACGCAGTATTTT	-	TRBV7-9	TRBJ2-3	TRBD2
CASSQVSGSYSEQYF	TGTGCCAGCAGCCAAGTTTCGGGGAGTTATTCCGAGCAGTACTTC	few	TRBV14	TRBJ2-7	-
CASSWTGGDTEAFF	TGTGCCAGCAGCTGGACAGGGGGCGACACTGAAGCTTTCTTT	many	TRBV6-2/TRBV6-3	TRBJ1-1	TRBD1
CASSLSGRTDTQYF	TGTGCCAGCAGCTTATCAGGCCGTACAGATACGCAGTATTTT	many	TRBV7-2	TRBJ2-3	-
CASHGSYNSPLHF	TGTGCCAGCCATGGCTCCTATAATTCACCCCTCCACTTT	many	TRBV27	TRBJ1-6	-
CASSLGTRFGYTF	TGTGCCAGCAGCTTAGGGACACGATTCGGCTACACCTTC	many	TRBV7-2	TRBJ1-2	-
CSAPTSGREWFF	TGCAGTGCCCCGACTAGCGGGAGGGAATGGTTCTTC	-	TRBV20-1	TRBJ2-1	TRBD2
CASSLLLAGDNEQFF	TGTGCCAGCAGTCTATTACTAGCGGGAGACAATGAGCAGTTCTTC	-	TRBV28	TRBJ2-1	TRBD2
CASHTVHSYEQYF	TGTGCCTCTCATACAGTCCACTCCTACGAGCAGTACTTC	many	TRBV6-2/TRBV6-3	TRBJ2-7	-
CASSSLAGGFYEQYF	TGTGCCAGCAGTTCATTAGCGGGGGGTTTCTACGAGCAGTACTTC	many	TRBV28	TRBJ2-7	TRBD2
CAISEGTPSYEQYF	TGTGCCATCAGTGAGGGGACACCCTCCTACGAGCAGTACTTC	many	TRBV10-3	TRBJ2-7	-
CASSSLTSQDTQYF	TGCGCCAGCAGCTCGTTGACTAGTCAGGATACGCAGTATTTT	few	TRBV5-1	TRBJ2-3	-
CASSPRAAGYGYTF	TGTGCCAGCTCACCCCGGGCGGCCGGCTATGGCTACACCTTC	many	TRBV18	TRBJ1-2	-
CASSQGQVSYEQYF	TGCGCCAGCAGCCAGGGACAGGTTTCCTACGAGCAGTACTTC	many	TRBV4-1	TRBJ2-7	TRBD1
CASSLSGQGAFGYTF	TGTGCCAGCAGTTTATCCGGGCAGGGGGCGTTTGGCTACACCTTC	many	TRBV28	TRBJ1-2	TRBD1
CASSLLGLAGVQETQYF	TGCGCCAGCAGCTTGCTTGGACTAGCGGGAGTCCAAGAGACCCAGTACTTC	few	TRBV5-1	TRBJ2-5	TRBD2
CASSARGGLKADAQYF	TGTGCCAGCAGCGCACGGGGGGGCCTCAAAGCAGATGCGCAGTATTTT	-	TRBV5-4	TRBJ2-3	TRBD2
CASSIGRAGTDTQYF	TGTGCCAGCAGTATCGGGAGGGCCGGCACAGATACGCAGTATTTT	once	TRBV6-1	TRBJ2-3	TRBD2
CASSVRLGMNQIQHF	TGTGCCAGCAGTGTGAGGCTGGGAATGAATCAGATCCAGCATTTT	-	TRBV27	TRBJ1-5	-
CASSPGPGNTEAFF	TGTGCCAGCAGCCCCGGGCCGGGTAACACTGAAGCTTTCTTT	few	TRBV12-3/TRBV12-4	TRBJ1-1	-
CSAREAGSITEAFF	TGCAGTGCTAGAGAAGCGGGCTCGATCACTGAAGCTTTCTTT	many	TRBV20-1	TRBJ1-1	-
CASTGDGVNYGYTF	TGTGCCAGTACTGGGGACGGAGTAAACTATGGCTACACCTTC	many	TRBV19	TRBJ1-2	-
CASSLASGDTQYF	TGCGCCAGCAGCTTGGCTAGTGGAGATACGCAGTATTTT	-	TRBV5-1	TRBJ2-3	-